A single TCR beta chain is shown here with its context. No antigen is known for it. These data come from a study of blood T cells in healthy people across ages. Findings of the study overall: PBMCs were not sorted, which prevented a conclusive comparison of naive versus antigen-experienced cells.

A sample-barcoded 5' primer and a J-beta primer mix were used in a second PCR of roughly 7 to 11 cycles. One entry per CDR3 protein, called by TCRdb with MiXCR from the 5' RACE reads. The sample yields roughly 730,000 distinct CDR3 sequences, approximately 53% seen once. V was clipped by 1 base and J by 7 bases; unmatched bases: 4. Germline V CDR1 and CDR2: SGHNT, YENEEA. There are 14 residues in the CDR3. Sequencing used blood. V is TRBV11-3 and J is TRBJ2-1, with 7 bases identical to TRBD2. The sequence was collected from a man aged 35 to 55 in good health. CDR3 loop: CASSLGRGINEQFF. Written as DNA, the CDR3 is TGTGCCAGCAGCTTAGGGCGGGGGATAAATGAGCAGTTCTTC.